The clone carrying this T cell receptor (beta chain) was observed a handful of times. Its specificity is unknown. Trimming removed 4 bases from V and 2 bases from J, with 12 bases in between. Germline V gene lookup returns CDR1 SGHRS and CDR2 YFSETQ. The CDR3 totals 15 residues. Template switching added a universal primer binding site, and final cDNA carried unique molecular identifiers. One entry per CDR3 protein, called by TCRdb with MiXCR from the 5' RACE reads. The sample shows about 530,000 distinct CDR3 sequences, around 20% of them seen only once. The data belong to a study of identical twins. Broader study findings: Low generation-probability sequences were in excess among twin-shared out-of-frame alpha sequences. Conclusions leaned on cross-sectional statistical analysis and did not track the same donors over time. Memory repertoires showed no such pattern, whereas abundant cord blood beta clonotypes carried fewer insertions.

The same sample was also used in a study of yellow fever vaccine responses in identical twins.

This receptor was taken from a woman aged 18-29 years in good health. V gene TRBV5-1 combines with J gene TRBJ2-2, with D tentatively TRBD1 (5 bases). Sequenced sample: CD4+ T cells sorted from blood. CDR3 sequence: CASSPPTDNTGELFF. The CDR3 DNA sequence: TGCGCCAGCAGCCCTCCGACAGATAACACCGGGGAGCTGTTTTTT. Variable domain in full (rest from reference TRBV5-1 and TRBJ2-2): KAGVTQTPRYLIKTRGQQVTLSCSPISGHRSVSWYQQTPGQGLQFLFEYFSETQRNKGNFPGRFSGRQFSNSRSEMNVSTLELGDSALYLCASSPPTDNTGELFFGEGSRLTVL.